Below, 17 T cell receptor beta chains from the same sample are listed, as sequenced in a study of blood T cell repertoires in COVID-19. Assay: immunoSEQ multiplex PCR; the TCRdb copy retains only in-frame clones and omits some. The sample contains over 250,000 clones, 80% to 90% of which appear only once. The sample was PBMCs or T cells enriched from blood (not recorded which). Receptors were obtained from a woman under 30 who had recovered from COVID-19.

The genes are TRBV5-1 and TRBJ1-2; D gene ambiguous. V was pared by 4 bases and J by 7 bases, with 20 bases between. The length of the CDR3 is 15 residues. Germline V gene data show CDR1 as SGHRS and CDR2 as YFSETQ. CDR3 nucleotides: TGCGCCAGCAGCAAATTCGAACTAGTATCTGGTGGCTACACCTTC. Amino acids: CASSKFELVSGGYTF.

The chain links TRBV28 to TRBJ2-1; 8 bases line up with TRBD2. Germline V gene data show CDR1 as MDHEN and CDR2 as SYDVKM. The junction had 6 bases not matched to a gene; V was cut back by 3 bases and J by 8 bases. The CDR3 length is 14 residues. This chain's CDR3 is CASSFRGLADEQFF. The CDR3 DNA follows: TGTGCCAGCAGTTTCCGCGGACTAGCCGATGAGCAGTTCTTC.

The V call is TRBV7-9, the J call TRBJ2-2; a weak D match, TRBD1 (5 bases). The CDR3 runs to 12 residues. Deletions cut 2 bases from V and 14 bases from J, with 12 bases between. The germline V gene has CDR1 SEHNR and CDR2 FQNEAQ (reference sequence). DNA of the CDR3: TGTGCCAGCAGCTTAAGGGGCCAGCCCCTGTTTTTT. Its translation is CASSLRGQPLFF. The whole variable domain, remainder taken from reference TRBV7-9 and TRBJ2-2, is DTGVSQNPRHKITKRGQNVTFRCDPISEHNRLYWYRQTLGQGPEFLTYFQNEAQLEKSRLLSDRFSAERPKGSFSTLEIQRTEQGDSAMYLCASSLRGQPLFFGEGSRLTVL.

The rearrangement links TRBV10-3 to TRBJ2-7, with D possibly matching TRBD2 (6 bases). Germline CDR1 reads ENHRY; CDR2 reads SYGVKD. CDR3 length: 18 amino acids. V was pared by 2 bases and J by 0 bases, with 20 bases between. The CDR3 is CAISEIGSPGEFSYEQYF. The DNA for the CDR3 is TGTGCCATCAGTGAGATCGGGTCACCGGGGGAGTTCTCCTACGAGCAGTACTTC.

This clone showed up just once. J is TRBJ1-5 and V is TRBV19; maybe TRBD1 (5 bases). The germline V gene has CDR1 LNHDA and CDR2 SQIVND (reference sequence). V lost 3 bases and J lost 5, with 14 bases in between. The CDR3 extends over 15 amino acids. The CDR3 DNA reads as TGTGCCAGTAGTATGGGATGGGGCGGAGATCAGCCCCAGCATTTT. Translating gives CASSMGWGGDQPQHF.

The CDR3 coding sequence is TGTGCCAGCAGCCTCAGCCGGGAGGATTCTTCCTACGAGCAGTACTTC. As protein: CASSLSREDSSYEQYF. The rearrangement joins TRBV9 to TRBJ2-7, with 7 positions matching TRBD2. J was trimmed by 1 base and V by 4 bases; bases with no gene match: 11. The CDR3 is 16 residues long. CDR1 is SGDLS, CDR2 YYNGEE, per germline.

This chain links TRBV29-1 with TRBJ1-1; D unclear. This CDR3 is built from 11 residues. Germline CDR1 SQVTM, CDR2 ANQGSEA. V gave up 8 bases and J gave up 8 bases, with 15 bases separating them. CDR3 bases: TGCAGCACCCTGGGAGGCCCCGAAGCTTTCTTT. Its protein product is CSTLGGPEAFF.

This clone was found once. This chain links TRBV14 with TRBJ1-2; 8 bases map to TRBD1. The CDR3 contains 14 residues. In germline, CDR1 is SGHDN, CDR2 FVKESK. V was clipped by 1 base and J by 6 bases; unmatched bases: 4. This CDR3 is CASSQVTGGDGYTF. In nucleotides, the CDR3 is TGTGCCAGCAGCCAAGTAACAGGGGGAGATGGCTACACCTTC. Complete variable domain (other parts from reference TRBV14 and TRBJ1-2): EAGVTQFPSHSVIEKGQTVTLRCDPISGHDNLYWYRRVMGKEIKFLLHFVKESKQDESGMPNNRFLAERTGGTYSTLKVQPAELEDSGVYFCASSQVTGGDGYTFGSGTRLTVV.

In DNA, the CDR3 is TGTGCCAGCAGCTTACCGAGGGGGCAGGGCAACACTGAAGCTTTCTTT. This codes for CASSLPRGQGNTEAFF. The chain links TRBV7-9 to TRBJ1-1; 7 bases are a match to TRBD1. The CDR3 is 16 residues long. J gave up 2 bases and V 2 bases, and 8 bases lay outside the gene matches. Germline values: CDR1 SEHNR, CDR2 FQNEAQ (reference sequence).

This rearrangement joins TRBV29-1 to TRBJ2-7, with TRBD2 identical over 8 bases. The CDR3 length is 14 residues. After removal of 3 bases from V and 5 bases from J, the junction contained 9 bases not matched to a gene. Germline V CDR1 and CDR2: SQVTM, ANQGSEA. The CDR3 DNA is TGCAGCGTTGAGCGTAGCGGGGAGGTCCACGAGCAGTACTTC. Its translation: CSVERSGEVHEQYF.

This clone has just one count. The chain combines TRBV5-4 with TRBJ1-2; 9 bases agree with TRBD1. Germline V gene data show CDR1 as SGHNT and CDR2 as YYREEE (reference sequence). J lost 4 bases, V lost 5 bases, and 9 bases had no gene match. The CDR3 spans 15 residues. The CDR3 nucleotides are TGTGCCAGCAGAGGCCGAGGGACAGGGCGCTATGGCTACACCTTC. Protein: CASRGRGTGRYGYTF. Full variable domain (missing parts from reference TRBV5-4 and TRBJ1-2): ETGVTQSPTHLIKTRGQQVTLRCSSQSGHNTVSWYQQALGQGPQFIFQYYREEENGRGNFPPRFSGLQFPNYSSELNVNALELDDSALYLCASRGRGTGRYGYTFGSGTRLTVV.

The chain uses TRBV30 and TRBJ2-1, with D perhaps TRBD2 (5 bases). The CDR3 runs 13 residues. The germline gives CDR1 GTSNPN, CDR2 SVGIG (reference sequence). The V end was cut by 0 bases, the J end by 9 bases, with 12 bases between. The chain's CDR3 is CAWSVRAALEQFF. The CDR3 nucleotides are TGTGCCTGGAGTGTACGAGCGGCGCTTGAGCAGTTCTTC.

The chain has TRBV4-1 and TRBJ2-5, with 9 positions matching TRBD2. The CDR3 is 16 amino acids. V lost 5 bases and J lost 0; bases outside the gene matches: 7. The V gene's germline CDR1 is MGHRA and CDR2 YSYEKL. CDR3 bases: TGCGCCAGCAGCGGACTAAGCGGGGGGAACCAAGAGACCCAGTACTTC. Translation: CASSGLSGGNQETQYF.

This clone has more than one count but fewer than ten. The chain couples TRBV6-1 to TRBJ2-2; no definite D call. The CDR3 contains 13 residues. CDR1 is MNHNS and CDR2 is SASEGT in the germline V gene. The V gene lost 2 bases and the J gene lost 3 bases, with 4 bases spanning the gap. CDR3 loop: CASSETDTGELFF. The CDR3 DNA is TGTGCCAGCAGTGAAACGGACACCGGGGAGCTGTTTTTT.

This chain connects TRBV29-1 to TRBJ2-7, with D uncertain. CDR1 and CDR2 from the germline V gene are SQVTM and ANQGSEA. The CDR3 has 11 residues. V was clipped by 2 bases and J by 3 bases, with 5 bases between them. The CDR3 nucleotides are TGCAGCGTTGAATTAGACTACGAGCAGTACTTC. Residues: CSVELDYEQYF.

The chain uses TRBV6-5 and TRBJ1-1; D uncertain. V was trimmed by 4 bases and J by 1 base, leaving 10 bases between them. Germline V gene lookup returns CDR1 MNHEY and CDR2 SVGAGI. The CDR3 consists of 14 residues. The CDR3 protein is CASSSAGSNTEAFF. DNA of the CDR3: TGTGCCAGCAGTTCTGCCGGGTCGAACACTGAAGCTTTCTTT.

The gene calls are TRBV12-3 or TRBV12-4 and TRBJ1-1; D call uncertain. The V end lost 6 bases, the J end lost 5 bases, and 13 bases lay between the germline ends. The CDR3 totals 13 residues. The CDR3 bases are TGTGCCAGCAGCCTCATGACCGGGACTGAAGCTTTCTTT. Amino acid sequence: CASSLMTGTEAFF.